Below are 10 T cell receptor beta chains sequenced from a single sample in a study of blood T cell repertoires in COVID-19. Profiled with immunoSEQ multiplex PCR; TCRdb holds only in-frame clones, not every one. The data show 130,000 to 150,000 clones, with less than 90% seen just once and roughly 6.2% held by the top ten. Sequencing input: PBMCs or T cells enriched from blood (not recorded which). The receptor source for this set is a woman aged 45-65 years who had been exposed to COVID-19.

The CDR3 loop is CASSLGGFAGELFF. CDR3 nucleotides: TGTGCCAGCAGCCTTGGGGGCTTCGCCGGGGAGCTGTTTTTT. The J gene is TRBJ2-2, the V gene TRBV27; a weak D match, TRBD1 (6 bases). V was cut by 6 bases and J by 6 bases, with 14 bases left in between. Germline lookup yields CDR1 MNHEY and CDR2 SMNVEV (reference sequence). CDR3 size: 14 residues.

The chain combines TRBV19 with TRBJ1-1, with 9 bases identical to TRBD1. The V gene end was trimmed by 4 bases and the J gene end by 3 bases; junction bases not matched to a gene: 3. Germline V gene data show CDR1 as LNHDA and CDR2 as SQIVND (reference sequence). The CDR3 has 14 residues. CDR3 DNA sequence: TGTGCCAGTAGTACAACAGGGGGCGACACTGAAGCTTTCTTT. Encoded protein: CASSTTGGDTEAFF.

V gene TRBV6-5 combines with J gene TRBJ2-5, with TRBD1 identical over 7 bases. J was trimmed by 3 bases and V by 2 bases; bases with no gene match: 3. Germline loops: CDR1 MNHEY, CDR2 SVGAGI. This CDR3 has 14 residues. The CDR3 nucleotides are TGTGCCAGCAGTTACACCGGGACAGAAGAGACCCAGTACTTC. It codes for CASSYTGTEETQYF.

The chain is built from TRBV19 and TRBJ1-3; D uncertain. Deletions cut 9 bases from V and 6 bases from J, with 15 bases between. Looked up from germline, CDR1 is LNHDA and CDR2 is SQIVND (reference sequence). CDR3 length equals 13 residues. The CDR3 sequence: CASSRGSENTIYF. In DNA form, the CDR3 reads TGTGCCAGCTCGAGAGGATCCGAAAACACCATATATTTT. Filled out from reference TRBV19 and TRBJ1-3, the complete variable domain reads DGGITQSPKYLFRKEGQNVTLSCEQNLNHDAMYWYRQDPGQGLRLIYYSQIVNDFQKGDIAEGYSVSREKKESFPLTVTSAQKNPTAFYLCASSRGSENTIYFGEGSWLTVV.

The J gene is TRBJ2-5, the V gene TRBV20-1, with D possibly matching TRBD2 (6 bases). Germline assignment: CDR1 DFQATT and CDR2 SNEGSKA (reference sequence). This CDR3 comprises 11 residues. V was cut by 6 bases and J by 2 bases, with 7 bases left in between. The CDR3 loop is CSAGGQETQYF. The CDR3 nucleotides read TGCAGTGCGGGAGGACAAGAGACCCAGTACTTC.

The chain uses TRBV9 and TRBJ2-4; D is perhaps TRBD1 (5 bases). Germline V CDR1 and CDR2: SGDLS, YYNGEE. Trimming removed 1 base at V and 8 bases at J, with 10 bases between. The CDR3 runs 13 residues. CDR3 sequence reads: CASSVQGRDIQYF. The CDR3 DNA is TGTGCCAGCAGCGTACAGGGAAGGGACATTCAGTACTTC. The whole variable domain, filled in from reference TRBV9 and TRBJ2-4, reads DSGVTQTPKHLITATGQRVTLRCSPRSGDLSVYWYQQSLDQGLQFLIQYYNGEERAKGNILERFSAQQFPDLHSELNLSSLELGDSALYFCASSVQGRDIQYFGAGTRLSVL.

V usage is TRBV30 and J usage is TRBJ2-6; no clear D gene. V lost 5 bases and J lost 0, with 5 bases in between. The CDR3 is made up of 13 amino acids. Germline V CDR1 and CDR2: GTSNPN, SVGIG (reference sequence). DNA for the CDR3: TGTGCCTGGGCGCTCTCTGGGGCCAACGTCCTGACTTTC. Amino acids: CAWALSGANVLTF. Filled out from reference TRBV30 and TRBJ2-6, the complete variable domain reads SQTIHQWPATLVQPVGSPLSLECTVEGTSNPNLYWYRQAAGRGLQLLFYSVGIGQISSEVPQNLSASRPQDRQFILSSKKLLLSDSGFYLCAWALSGANVLTFGAGSRLTVL.

The chain couples TRBV14 to TRBJ2-1, with a tentative D call TRBD2 (7 bases). This CDR3 is built from 15 residues. Germline V gene data show CDR1 as SGHDN and CDR2 as FVKESK. The V and J ends lost 8 bases and 4 bases respectively, with 18 bases between them. The CDR3 region is CASGGAGALYNEQFF. Written as DNA, the CDR3 is TGTGCCAGCGGGGGGGCAGGGGCCCTGTACAATGAGCAGTTCTTC. Looking up the rest from reference TRBV14 and TRBJ2-1 gives the full variable domain: EAGVTQFPSHSVIEKGQTVTLRCDPISGHDNLYWYRRVMGKEIKFLLHFVKESKQDESGMPNNRFLAERTGGTYSTLKVQPAELEDSGVYFCASGGAGALYNEQFFGPGTRLTVL.

This clone came up once. The V call is TRBV18, the J call TRBJ2-1, with TRBD2 identical over 8 bases. The CDR3 loop spans 14 amino acids. Trimming at V came to 6 bases and at J to 9 bases, leaving 10 bases not matched to a gene. Germline V gives CDR1 KGHSH, CDR2 LQKENI. CDR3 protein: CASSESGGNGEQFF. CDR3 DNA sequence: TGTGCCAGCTCGGAGAGCGGGGGTAATGGTGAGCAGTTCTTC.

The gene calls are TRBV7-8 and TRBJ2-3; 10 bases are shared with TRBD1. Per the germline V gene, CDR1 is SGHVS and CDR2 is FQNEAQ. Unmatched junction bases numbered 7, after V lost 7 bases and J lost 3 bases. CDR3 length: 15 residues. CDR3 residues: CASIGPGQGTDTQYF. The DNA of the CDR3 is TGTGCCAGCATAGGCCCGGGACAGGGGACAGATACGCAGTATTTT.